The 25 T cell receptor beta chains in this list originate from one sample, sequenced in a study of blood T cell repertoires in COVID-19. Sequenced by immunoSEQ multiplex PCR; TCRdb stores in-frame clones only, minus some. The sample holds some 76,000 clones; roughly nine tenths are singletons and the top ten take roughly a sixth. Specimen: peripheral blood. Receptors originate from a man older than 75 in a cohort sampled during active COVID-19.

The chain joins TRBV7-3 to TRBJ2-2; 8 bases are a match to TRBD1. Trimming took 0 bases from V and 6 from J; bases not matched to a gene: 3. CDR3 length: 15 amino acids. CDR1 is SGHTA, CDR2 FQGTGA, per germline. The CDR3 region has the DNA TGTGCCAGCAGCTTAACGGGACAGGTAGCCGGGGAGCTGTTTTTT. It encodes CASSLTGQVAGELFF.

V and J are TRBV7-2 and TRBJ2-7; D is perhaps TRBD2 (5 bases). In germline, CDR1 is SGHTA, CDR2 FQGNSA. Deletions cut 0 bases from V and 4 bases from J, with 13 bases between. CDR3 length: 15 residues. The CDR3 DNA follows: TGTGCCAGCAGCTTAGCGCGGGTGCAGATTTACGAGCAGTACTTC. Amino acid sequence: CASSLARVQIYEQYF. Together with reference TRBV7-2 and TRBJ2-7, the CDR3 gives the full variable domain: GAGVSQSPSNKVTEKGKDVELRCDPISGHTALYWYRQSLGQGLEFLIYFQGNSAPDKSGLPSDRFSAERTGGSVSTLTIQRTQQEDSAVYLCASSLARVQIYEQYFGPGTRLTVT.

This chain connects TRBV6-6 to TRBJ1-1; tentative D call: TRBD1 (6 bases). The CDR3 consists of 13 residues. Germline assignment: CDR1 MNHNY and CDR2 SVGAGI (reference sequence). V was cut by 8 bases and J by 5 bases, with 15 bases left in between. The CDR3 protein is CASRRAGDTEAFF. CDR3 nucleotides: TGTGCCAGCCGCCGGGCAGGGGATACTGAAGCTTTCTTT.

The chain has TRBV15 and TRBJ1-2, with 9 bases matching TRBD1. Trimming at V came to 3 bases and at J to 2 bases, leaving 1 base not matched to a gene. From germline, CDR1 is LNHNV and CDR2 YYDKDF (reference sequence). The length of the CDR3 is 14 residues. This chain's CDR3 is CATSSDRGNYGYTF. As DNA, the CDR3 is TGTGCCACCAGCAGTGACAGGGGGAACTATGGCTACACCTTC. The complete variable domain, with remaining parts taken from reference TRBV15 and TRBJ1-2, reads DAMVIQNPRYQVTQFGKPVTLSCSQTLNHNVMYWYQQKSSQAPKLLFHYYDKDFNNEADTPDNFQSRRPNTSFCFLDIRSPGLGDTAMYLCATSSDRGNYGYTFGSGTRLTVV.

A note on this clone: Germline is not matched at one junction end, which may reflect a read error. The J gene is TRBJ2-2, the V gene TRBV19; D remains unclear. The CDR3 runs to 14 residues. In germline, CDR1 is LNHDA, CDR2 SQIVND (reference sequence). The CDR3 sequence is CTSSIRGNTGELFF. CDR3 nucleotide sequence: TGTACCAGTAGTATTCGCGGGAACACCGGGGAGCTGTTTTTT.

This clone was seen once. The chain couples TRBV3-1 (or the pseudogene TRBV3-2) to TRBJ2-5, with 8 nucleotides matching TRBD2. CDR3 size: 16 residues. With V trimmed by 3 bases and J by 2 bases, 8 bases remained unmatched. CDR1 is LGHDT, CDR2 YNNKEL, per germline (reference sequence). The CDR3 spells CASSHTGGPGQETQYF. The CDR3 nucleotides read TGTGCCAGCAGCCACACGGGGGGGCCGGGTCAAGAGACCCAGTACTTC.

This CDR3 reads CASSLVQGYYGYTF. DNA of the CDR3: TGTGCCAGCAGCTTGGTACAGGGCTACTATGGCTACACCTTC. V is TRBV5-4 and J is TRBJ1-2; a possible D gene is TRBD1 (6 bases). The germline V gene has CDR1 SGHNT and CDR2 YYREEE (reference sequence). The CDR3 covers 14 residues. The ends were cut back, 0 bases at V and 3 bases at J, with 9 bases in the middle. Variable domain in full (rest from reference TRBV5-4 and TRBJ1-2): ETGVTQSPTHLIKTRGQQVTLRCSSQSGHNTVSWYQQALGQGPQFIFQYYREEENGRGNFPPRFSGLQFPNYSSELNVNALELDDSALYLCASSLVQGYYGYTFGSGTRLTVV.

This clone showed up just once. The V gene is TRBV3-1 (or the pseudogene TRBV3-2), the J gene TRBJ2-3; a weak D match, TRBD1 (6 bases). The CDR3 extends over 14 amino acids. V dropped 4 bases and J dropped 4 bases, with 12 bases sitting between them. The germline gives CDR1 LGHDT, CDR2 YNNKEL (reference sequence). CDR3 region: CASSRTVRSDTQYF. The CDR3, as DNA: TGTGCCAGCAGCCGGACAGTCAGGTCAGATACGCAGTATTTT.

The chain combines TRBV11-1 with TRBJ1-6, with 12 bases aligning to TRBD1. Per the germline V gene, CDR1 is SGHAT and CDR2 is FQDESV (reference sequence). The CDR3 is made up of 16 amino acids. V shed 5 bases, J shed 6 bases, and the junction held 5 bases outside the gene matches. Here the CDR3 DNA reads TGTGCCAGCAGCCCGCGGGACAGGGGGCTTAATTCACCCCTCCACTTT. This codes for CASSPRDRGLNSPLHF.

V usage is TRBV6-5 and J usage is TRBJ2-7, with D tentatively TRBD2 (5 bases). Germline CDR1 reads MNHEY; CDR2 reads SVGAGI. This CDR3 has 15 amino acids. The V end lost 1 base, the J end lost 3 bases, and 13 bases lay between the germline ends. CDR3 DNA: TGTGCCAGCAGTTACTTCTCCCATGGAGGCTACGAGCAGTACTTC. Protein: CASSYFSHGGYEQYF.

The chain links TRBV5-5 to TRBJ1-2; a weak D match, TRBD1 (5 bases). The CDR3 is 13 amino acids. The V end was cut by 0 bases, the J end by 4 bases, with 7 bases between. CDR1 and CDR2 (germline): SGHKS, YYEKEE (reference sequence). CDR3 DNA: TGTGCCAGCAGCTTGGCAGGGCGCTATGGCTACACCTTC. This translates into CASSLAGRYGYTF.

Only one count was recorded for this clone. The chain links TRBV2 to TRBJ2-3; unclear D gene. Germline lookup yields CDR1 SNHLY and CDR2 FYNNEI. The germline V and J ends were trimmed by 4 bases and 2 bases, with 10 bases remaining between them. CDR3 length: 14 amino acids. The CDR3 protein is CASSGAGDTDTQYF. The CDR3, as DNA: TGTGCCAGCAGTGGGGCCGGTGACACAGATACGCAGTATTTT.

The J gene is TRBJ1-2, the V gene TRBV6-2 or TRBV6-3; D is perhaps TRBD1 (6 bases). CDR1 and CDR2 from the germline V gene are MNHEY and SVGEGT. This CDR3 comprises 12 residues. V lost 5 bases and J lost 8, with 12 bases in between. The CDR3 sequence is CASSNTGYGYTF. The CDR3 DNA is TGTGCCAGCAGTAATACAGGGTACGGCTACACCTTC.

This clone was observed once. CDR3 sequence (DNA): TGTGCCAGTAGTATCTTCTTGAGGGCGTCTGAAAAACTGTTTTTT. Residues: CASSIFLRASEKLFF. V and J are TRBV19 and TRBJ1-4; D is unclear. CDR3 length equals 15 residues. V lost 3 bases to trimming and J lost 7 bases, with 15 bases between them. Germline CDR1 LNHDA, CDR2 SQIVND (reference sequence).

The chain has TRBV7-9 and TRBJ1-2; possible D gene TRBD1, 6 bases. Deletions cut 3 bases from V and 7 bases from J, with 9 bases between. In germline, CDR1 is SEHNR, CDR2 FQNEAQ (reference sequence). The CDR3 runs 12 residues. CDR3 in DNA: TGTGCCAGCAGCTTCCAGGGGCCTGGCTACACCTTC. Protein product: CASSFQGPGYTF.

The gene calls are TRBV28 and TRBJ2-5; 9 positions agree with TRBD2. Trimming cost V 7 bases and J 2 bases; bases outside gene matches: 8. This CDR3 is built from 15 residues. Germline CDR1 reads MDHEN; CDR2 reads SYDVKM. CDR3 nucleotide sequence: TGTGCCAGCAATCGGCTAGCGGGGCGGCAAGAGACCCAGTACTTC. Its translation is CASNRLAGRQETQYF.

CDR3 nucleotides: TGTGCCAGTATGCTTGGGCCCGAAACAGAGAACACTGAAGCTTTCTTT. It is translated as CASMLGPETENTEAFF. The chain combines TRBV19 with TRBJ1-1; D uncertain. This CDR3 has 16 amino acids. Germline CDR1 and CDR2: LNHDA and SQIVND (reference sequence). V gave up 7 bases and J gave up 1 base, with 19 bases separating them.

There are a few counts of this clone. This rearrangement joins TRBV19 to TRBJ1-5, with 8 bases fitting TRBD1. The CDR3 spans 16 residues. V was clipped by 6 bases and J by 2 bases; unmatched bases: 9. CDR1 and CDR2 (germline): LNHDA, SQIVND (reference sequence). CDR3 residues: CASSPGGLGGNQPQHF. The CDR3 region has the DNA TGTGCCAGTAGCCCAGGGGGCCTTGGGGGCAATCAGCCCCAGCATTTT. Supplemented by reference TRBV19 and TRBJ1-5, the full variable domain reads DGGITQSPKYLFRKEGQNVTLSCEQNLNHDAMYWYRQDPGQGLRLIYYSQIVNDFQKGDIAEGYSVSREKKESFPLTVTSAQKNPTAFYLCASSPGGLGGNQPQHFGDGTRLSIL.

The table lists this clone with many counts. This chain joins TRBV9 and TRBJ1-3; D is ambiguous. The V end was cut by 6 bases, the J end by 2 bases, with 12 bases between. CDR1 and CDR2 (germline): SGDLS, YYNGEE. CDR3 length: 14 residues. Here the CDR3 DNA reads TGTGCCAGCACCCCCCAGGTCGCTGGAAACACCATATATTTT. Residues: CASTPQVAGNTIYF.

V and J are TRBV7-2 and TRBJ1-1; D unclear. Germline CDR1 and CDR2: SGHTA and FQGNSA. This CDR3 comprises 14 residues. The ends were cut back, 1 base at V and 1 base at J, with 7 bases in the middle. The CDR3 spells CASSLETENTEAFF. CDR3 coding DNA: TGTGCCAGCAGCTTAGAAACAGAGAACACTGAAGCTTTCTTT.

The CDR3 here is CASSVDRVAFF. In DNA form, the CDR3 reads TGTGCCAGCAGCGTGGACAGGGTGGCTTTCTTT. V gene TRBV3-1 (or the pseudogene TRBV3-2) combines with J gene TRBJ1-1, with TRBD1 identical over 8 bases. CDR3 length: 11 residues. V shed 5 bases and J 11 bases; nucleotides not matched to a gene: 4. Germline loops: CDR1 LGHDT, CDR2 YNNKEL (reference sequence).

A single count supports this clone. This chain links TRBV6-2 or TRBV6-3 with TRBJ2-5; TRBD2 aligns across 7 bases. Losses at the gene ends were 6 bases for V and 5 bases for J; bases not matched to a gene: 6. The CDR3 consists of 13 residues. Germline CDR1 and CDR2: MNHEY and SVGEGT. CDR3 DNA sequence: TGTGCCAGCAGCCGGACTAGAACTGAGACCCAGTACTTC. Its translation is CASSRTRTETQYF.

The chain carries TRBV11-3 and TRBJ2-5, with D perhaps TRBD2 (5 bases). Germline V CDR1 and CDR2: SGHNT, YENEEA. The CDR3 has 14 amino acids. V was pared by 3 bases and J by 2 bases, with 10 bases between. CDR3: CASSLGGLQETQYF. The CDR3 DNA reads TGTGCCAGCAGCTTGGGTGGACTTCAAGAGACCCAGTACTTC.

This chain connects TRBV5-1 to TRBJ2-3; TRBD1 agrees at 7 bases. V was pared by 3 bases and J by 4 bases, with 5 bases of the junction left unmatched. The CDR3 runs 14 residues. Per germline, CDR1 SGHRS and CDR2 YFSETQ. The CDR3 loop is CASSYRDSSDTQYF. For the CDR3, the DNA is TGCGCCAGCAGCTACCGGGACAGTTCAGATACGCAGTATTTT.

V and J are TRBV7-2 and TRBJ2-5; the D gene is possibly TRBD1 (5 bases). This CDR3 region has 17 residues. The germline V gene encodes CDR1 SGHTA and CDR2 FQGNSA. Trimming took 0 bases from V and 5 from J, leaving 19 bases between them. The CDR3 DNA follows: TGTGCCAGCAGCTTAGCGGGCACCCGAGGACAATGGGAGACCCAGTACTTC. Translation: CASSLAGTRGQWETQYF.